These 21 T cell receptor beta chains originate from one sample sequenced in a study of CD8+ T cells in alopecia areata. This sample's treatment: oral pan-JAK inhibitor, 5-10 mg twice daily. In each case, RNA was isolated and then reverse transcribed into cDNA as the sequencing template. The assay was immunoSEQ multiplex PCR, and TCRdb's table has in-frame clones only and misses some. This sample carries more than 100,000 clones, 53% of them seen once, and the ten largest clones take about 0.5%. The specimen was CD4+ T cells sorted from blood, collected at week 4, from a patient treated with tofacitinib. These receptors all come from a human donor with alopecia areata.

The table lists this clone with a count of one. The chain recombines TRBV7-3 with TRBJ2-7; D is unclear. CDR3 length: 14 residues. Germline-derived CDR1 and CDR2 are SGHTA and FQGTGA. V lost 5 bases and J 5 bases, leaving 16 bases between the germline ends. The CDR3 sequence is CASSPTQIKDEQYF. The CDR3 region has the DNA TGTGCCAGCAGCCCCACACAGATCAAGGACGAGCAGTACTTC. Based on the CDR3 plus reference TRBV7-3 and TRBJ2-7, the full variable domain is GAGVSQTPSNKVTEKGKYVELRCDPISGHTALYWYRQSLGQGPEFLIYFQGTGAADDSGLPNDRFFAVRPEGSVSTLKIQRTERGDSAVYLCASSPTQIKDEQYFGPGTRLTVT.

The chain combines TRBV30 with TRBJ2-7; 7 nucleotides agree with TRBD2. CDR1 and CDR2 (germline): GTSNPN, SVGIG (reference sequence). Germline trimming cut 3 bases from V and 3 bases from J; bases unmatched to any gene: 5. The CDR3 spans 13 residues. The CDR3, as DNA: TGTGCCTGGAGCCTAGGGGAGGGCTACGAGCAGTACTTC. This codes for CAWSLGEGYEQYF.

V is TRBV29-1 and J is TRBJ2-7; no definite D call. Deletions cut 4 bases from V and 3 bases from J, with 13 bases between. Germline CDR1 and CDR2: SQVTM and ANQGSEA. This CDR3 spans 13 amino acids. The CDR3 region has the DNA TGCAGCGTTGTGGGCAGTAAAAACTACGAGCAGTACTTC. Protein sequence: CSVVGSKNYEQYF.

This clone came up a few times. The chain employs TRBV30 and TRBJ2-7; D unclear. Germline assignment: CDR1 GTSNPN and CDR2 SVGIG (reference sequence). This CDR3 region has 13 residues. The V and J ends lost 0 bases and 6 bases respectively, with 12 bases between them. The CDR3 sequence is CAWSVGAGVEQYF. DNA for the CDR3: TGTGCCTGGAGTGTGGGTGCAGGTGTCGAGCAGTACTTC.

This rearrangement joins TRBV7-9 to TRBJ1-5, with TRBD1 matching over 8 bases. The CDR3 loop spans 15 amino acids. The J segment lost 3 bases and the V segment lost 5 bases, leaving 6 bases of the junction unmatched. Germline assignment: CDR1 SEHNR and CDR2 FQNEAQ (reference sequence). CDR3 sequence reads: CASSPRTGPNQPQHF. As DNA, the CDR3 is TGTGCCAGCAGCCCCCGGACAGGGCCCAATCAGCCCCAGCATTTT.

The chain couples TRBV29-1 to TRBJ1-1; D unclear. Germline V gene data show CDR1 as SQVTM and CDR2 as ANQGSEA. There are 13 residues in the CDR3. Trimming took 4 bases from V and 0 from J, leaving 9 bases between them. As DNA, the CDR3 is TGCAGCGTTGGCTCAGCCATGAACACTGAAGCTTTCTTT. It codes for CSVGSAMNTEAFF.

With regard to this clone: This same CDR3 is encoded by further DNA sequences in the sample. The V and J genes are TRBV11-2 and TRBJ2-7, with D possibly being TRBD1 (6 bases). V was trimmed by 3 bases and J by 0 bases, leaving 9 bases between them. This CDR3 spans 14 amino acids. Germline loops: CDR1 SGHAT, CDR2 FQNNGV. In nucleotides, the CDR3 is TGTGCCAGCAGCTTCCAGGGGAGCTCCTACGAGCAGTACTTC. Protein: CASSFQGSSYEQYF.

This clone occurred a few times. CDR3 residues: CASSAQGETGYTF. CDR3 coding DNA: TGTGCCAGCAGCGCGCAGGGGGAAACTGGCTACACCTTC. The chain has TRBV7-2 and TRBJ1-2; 7 nucleotides match TRBD1. The CDR3 loop spans 13 amino acids. The J segment lost 7 bases and the V segment lost 5 bases, leaving 7 bases of the junction unmatched. Germline V lookup: CDR1 SGHTA, CDR2 FQGNSA.

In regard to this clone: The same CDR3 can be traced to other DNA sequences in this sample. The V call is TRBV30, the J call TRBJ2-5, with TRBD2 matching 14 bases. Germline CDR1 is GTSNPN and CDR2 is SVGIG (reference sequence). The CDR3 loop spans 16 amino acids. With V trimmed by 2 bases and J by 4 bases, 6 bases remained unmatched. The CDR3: CAWSPGTSGRGETQYF. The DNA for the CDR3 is TGTGCCTGGAGTCCCGGGACTAGCGGGAGAGGAGAGACCCAGTACTTC.

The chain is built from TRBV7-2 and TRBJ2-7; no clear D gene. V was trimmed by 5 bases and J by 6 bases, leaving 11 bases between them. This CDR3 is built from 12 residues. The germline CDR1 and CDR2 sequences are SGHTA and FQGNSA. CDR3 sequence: CASSPYLGEQYF. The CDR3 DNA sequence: TGTGCCAGCAGCCCCTACCTTGGCGAGCAGTACTTC.

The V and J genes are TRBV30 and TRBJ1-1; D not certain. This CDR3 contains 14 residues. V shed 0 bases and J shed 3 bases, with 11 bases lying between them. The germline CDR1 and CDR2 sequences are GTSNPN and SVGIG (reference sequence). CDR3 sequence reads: CAWSVPFKDTEAFF. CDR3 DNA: TGTGCCTGGAGTGTACCCTTTAAGGACACTGAAGCTTTCTTT.

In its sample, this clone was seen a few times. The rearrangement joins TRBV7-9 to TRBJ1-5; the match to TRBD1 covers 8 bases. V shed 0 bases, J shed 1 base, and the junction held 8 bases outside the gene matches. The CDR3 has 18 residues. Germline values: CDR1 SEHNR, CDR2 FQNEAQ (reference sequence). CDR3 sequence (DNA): TGTGCCAGCAGCTTAGCCTTTCAAACAGGGGGAAGCAATCAGCCCCAGCATTTT. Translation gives CASSLAFQTGGSNQPQHF.

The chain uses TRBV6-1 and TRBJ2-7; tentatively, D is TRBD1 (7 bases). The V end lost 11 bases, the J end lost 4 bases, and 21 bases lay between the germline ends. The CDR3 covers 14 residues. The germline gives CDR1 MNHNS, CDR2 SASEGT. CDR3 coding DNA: TGTGCCTCGGGGGAACCGGGACAGTCGTACGAGCAGTACTTC. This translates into CASGEPGQSYEQYF.

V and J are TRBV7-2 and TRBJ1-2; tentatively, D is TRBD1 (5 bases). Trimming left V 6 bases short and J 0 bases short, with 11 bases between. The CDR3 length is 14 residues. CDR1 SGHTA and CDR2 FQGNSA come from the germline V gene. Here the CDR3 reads CASRGEQTNYGYTF. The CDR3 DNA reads TGTGCCAGCAGAGGGGAACAGACTAACTATGGCTACACCTTC.

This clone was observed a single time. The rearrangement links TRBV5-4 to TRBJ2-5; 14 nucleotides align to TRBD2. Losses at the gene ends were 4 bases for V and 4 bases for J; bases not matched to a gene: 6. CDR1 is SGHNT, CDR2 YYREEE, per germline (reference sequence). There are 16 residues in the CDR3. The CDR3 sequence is CASSLGTSGSGETQYF. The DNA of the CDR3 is TGTGCCAGCAGCCTAGGGACTAGCGGGAGCGGAGAGACCCAGTACTTC.

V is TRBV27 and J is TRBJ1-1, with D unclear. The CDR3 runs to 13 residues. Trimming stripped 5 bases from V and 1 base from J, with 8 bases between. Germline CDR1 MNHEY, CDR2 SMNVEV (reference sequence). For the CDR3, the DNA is TGTGCCAGCAGTCCCGGGGAGAACACTGAAGCTTTCTTT. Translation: CASSPGENTEAFF.

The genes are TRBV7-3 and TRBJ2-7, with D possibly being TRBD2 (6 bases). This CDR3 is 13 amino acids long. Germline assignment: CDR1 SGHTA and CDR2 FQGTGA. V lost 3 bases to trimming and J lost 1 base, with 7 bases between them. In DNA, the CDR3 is TGTGCCAGCAGCTTCGGGGGTTCCTACGAGCAGTACTTC. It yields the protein CASSFGGSYEQYF.

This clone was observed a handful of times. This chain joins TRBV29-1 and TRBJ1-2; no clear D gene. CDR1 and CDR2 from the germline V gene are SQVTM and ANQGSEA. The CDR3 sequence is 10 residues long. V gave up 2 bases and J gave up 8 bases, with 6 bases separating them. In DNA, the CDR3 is TGCAGCGTTGAAACCCAGGGCTACACCTTC. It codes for CSVETQGYTF.

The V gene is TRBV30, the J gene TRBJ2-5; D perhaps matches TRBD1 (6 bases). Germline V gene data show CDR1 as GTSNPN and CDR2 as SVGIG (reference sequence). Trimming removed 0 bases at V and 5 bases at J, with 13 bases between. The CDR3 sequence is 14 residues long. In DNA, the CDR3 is TGTGCCTGGAGTGTACTAGGGACACCGGAGACCCAGTACTTC. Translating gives CAWSVLGTPETQYF.

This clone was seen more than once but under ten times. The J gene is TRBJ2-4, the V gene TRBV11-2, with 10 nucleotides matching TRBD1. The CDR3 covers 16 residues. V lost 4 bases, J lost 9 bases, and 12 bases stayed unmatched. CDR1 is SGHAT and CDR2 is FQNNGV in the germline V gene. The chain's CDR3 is CASSSLGQGREGIQYF. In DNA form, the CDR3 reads TGTGCCAGCAGCTCCTTGGGACAGGGGAGAGAGGGCATTCAGTACTTC.

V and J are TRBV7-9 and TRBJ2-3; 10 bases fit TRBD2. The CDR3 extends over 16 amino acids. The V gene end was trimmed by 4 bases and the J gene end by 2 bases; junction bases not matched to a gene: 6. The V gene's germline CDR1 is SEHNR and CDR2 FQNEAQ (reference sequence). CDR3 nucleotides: TGTGCCAGCAGCTCGAAGGGACTAGCGAACACAGATACGCAGTATTTT. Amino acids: CASSSKGLANTDTQYF.